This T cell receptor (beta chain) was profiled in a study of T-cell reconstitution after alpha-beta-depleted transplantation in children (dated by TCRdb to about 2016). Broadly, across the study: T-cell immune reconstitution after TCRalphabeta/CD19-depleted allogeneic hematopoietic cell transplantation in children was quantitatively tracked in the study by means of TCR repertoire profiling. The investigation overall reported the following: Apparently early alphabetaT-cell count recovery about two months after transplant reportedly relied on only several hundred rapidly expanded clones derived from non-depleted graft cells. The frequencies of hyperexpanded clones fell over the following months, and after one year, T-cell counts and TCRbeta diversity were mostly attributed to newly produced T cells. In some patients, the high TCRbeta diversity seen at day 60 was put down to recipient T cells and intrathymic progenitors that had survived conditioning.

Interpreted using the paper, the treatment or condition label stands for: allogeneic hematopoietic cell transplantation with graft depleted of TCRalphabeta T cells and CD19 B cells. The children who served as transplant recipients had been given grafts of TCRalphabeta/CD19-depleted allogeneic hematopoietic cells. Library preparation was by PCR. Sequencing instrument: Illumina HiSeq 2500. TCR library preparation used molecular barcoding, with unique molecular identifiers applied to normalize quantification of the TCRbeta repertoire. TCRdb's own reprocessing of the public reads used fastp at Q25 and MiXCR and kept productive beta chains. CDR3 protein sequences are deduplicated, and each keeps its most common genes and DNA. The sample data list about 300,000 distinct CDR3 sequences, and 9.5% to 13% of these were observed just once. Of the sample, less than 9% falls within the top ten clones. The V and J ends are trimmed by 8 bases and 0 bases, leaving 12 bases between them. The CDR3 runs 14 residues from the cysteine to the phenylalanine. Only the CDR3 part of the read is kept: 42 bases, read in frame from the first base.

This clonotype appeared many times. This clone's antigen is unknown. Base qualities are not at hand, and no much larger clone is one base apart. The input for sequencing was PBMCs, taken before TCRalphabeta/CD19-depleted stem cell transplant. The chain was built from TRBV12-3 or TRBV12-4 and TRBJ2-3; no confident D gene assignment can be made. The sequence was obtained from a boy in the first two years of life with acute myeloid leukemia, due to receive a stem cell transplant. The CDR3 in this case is CASYHEPSTDTQYF. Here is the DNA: TGTGCCAGCTATCATGAGCCTAGCACAGATACGCAGTATTTT.